The clone carrying this TCR beta chain was seen a few times. Antigen unknown. These data belong to a study of beta chain features in type 1 diabetes. On the study more broadly: Examination covered 107,917,701 sorted cells spanning all samples. Study results and caveats: Type 1 diabetes patients had TCRB CDR3s that were shorter (moderately but significantly so) in all four CD4+ subsets. TCRB repertoires of naive, central memory and Treg cells appeared more similar among patients than among healthy donors.

The germline V gene has CDR1 SQVTM and CDR2 ANQGSEA. V dropped 7 bases and J dropped 2; count of bases not matched to a gene: 8. The CDR3 has 13 amino acids. Expressed TCRB transcripts were sequenced because the isolated RNA had all been reverse transcribed beforehand. Using immunoSEQ multiplex PCR, the repertoire was profiled, and TCRdb retains in-frame clones only, with some absent. The repertoire holds under 850,000 clones, around an eighth seen once, with 0.022% in the top ten. This TCR was sampled from a man aged 18 to 30 with type 1 diabetes. The specimen sequenced was naive CD4+ T cells from blood. The gene calls are TRBV29-1 and TRBJ2-7; TRBD1 matches 7 bases. DNA for the CDR3: TGCAGCGCTACAGGGGATCCGCCCTACGAGCAGTACTTC. Protein: CSATGDPPYEQYF.